The 17 T cell receptor beta chains below come from one sample, sequenced in a study of T-cell memory formation after mild COVID-19. Each CDR3 protein is one row after TCRdb ran MiXCR on the 5' RACE reads. The sample shows a few hundred thousand distinct CDR3 sequences, roughly 21% of them seen only once. The sequencing input was PBMCs or a T cell subset sorted from them (not recorded which). The receptors here all came from an adult woman who had mild COVID-19 (a few samples of this study predate the infection). Cell type and time point are not known.

This clonotype was observed a handful of times. The chain recombines TRBV18 with TRBJ2-1; unclear D gene. CDR1 is KGHSH and CDR2 is LQKENI in the germline V gene. This CDR3 comprises 14 residues. The V and J ends lost 0 bases and 13 bases respectively, with 16 bases between them. For the CDR3, the DNA is TGTGCCAGCTCACCACCGATAGACCCATGGGAACAGTTCTTC. It specifies CASSPPIDPWEQFF.

The rearrangement joins TRBV29-1 to TRBJ1-2; a possible D gene is TRBD1 (5 bases). CDR3 length: 13 residues. Trimming cost V 3 bases and J 8 bases, with 16 bases left between them. Germline V gene sequence: CDR1 SQVTM, CDR2 ANQGSEA. The CDR3: CSVDPGDAGGYTF. The CDR3 DNA sequence: TGCAGCGTTGATCCGGGGGACGCAGGGGGCTACACCTTC. Full variable domain (outside the CDR3, taken from reference TRBV29-1 and TRBJ1-2): SAVISQKPSRDICQRGTSLTIQCQVDSQVTMMFWYRQQPGQSLTLIATANQGSEATYESGFVIDKFPISRPNLTFSTLTVSNMSPEDSSIYLCSVDPGDAGGYTFGSGTRLTVV.

The chain is built from TRBV6-5 and TRBJ1-2; D perhaps matches TRBD1 (5 bases). The CDR3 length is 16 residues. Germline values: CDR1 MNHEY, CDR2 SVGAGI. Trimming took 6 bases from V and 2 from J, leaving 19 bases between them. CDR3 region: CASRPDGGGLNYGYTF. The DNA for the CDR3 is TGTGCCAGCAGACCCGACGGGGGGGGTTTGAACTATGGCTACACCTTC.

This clonotype showed up just a few times. The V gene is TRBV6-5, the J gene TRBJ2-1; tentatively, D is TRBD2 (5 bases). There are 16 residues in the CDR3. Trimming took off 0 bases at V and 7 bases at J, with 16 bases between the two ends. In germline, CDR1 is MNHEY, CDR2 SVGAGI. This CDR3 reads CASSYSISSFENEQFF. DNA for the CDR3: TGTGCCAGCAGTTACTCGATTTCTAGCTTCGAGAATGAGCAGTTCTTC.

The chain links TRBV5-6 to TRBJ1-2; 8 nucleotides agree with TRBD1. The V gene's germline CDR1 is SGHDT and CDR2 YYEEEE. The V and J ends lost 0 bases and 7 bases, in that order; junction bases with no gene match: 5. This CDR3 spans 14 amino acids. As DNA, the CDR3 is TGTGCCAGCAGCTTGGCGATGACAGGGGCTGGCTACACCTTC. It translates to CASSLAMTGAGYTF. Looking up the rest from reference TRBV5-6 and TRBJ1-2 gives the full variable domain: DAGVTQSPTHLIKTRGQQVTLRCSPKSGHDTVSWYQQALGQGPQFIFQYYEEEERQRGNFPDRFSGHQFPNYSSELNVNALLLGDSALYLCASSLAMTGAGYTFGSGTRLTVV.

This chain connects TRBV7-9 to TRBJ1-1; D is undetermined. Per the germline V gene, CDR1 is SEHNR and CDR2 is FQNEAQ (reference sequence). The CDR3 spans 15 residues. Trimming cost V 6 bases and J 0 bases, with 14 bases left between them. CDR3 nucleotide sequence: TGTGCCAGCAGTCAAGTTAGAGGGATGAACACTGAAGCTTTCTTT. Its protein product is CASSQVRGMNTEAFF.

The V call is TRBV7-8, the J call TRBJ2-5; 13 bases line up with TRBD2. CDR1 is SGHVS and CDR2 is FQNEAQ in the germline V gene. The V gene end was trimmed by 5 bases and the J gene end by 5 bases; junction bases not matched to a gene: 8. The CDR3 is 16 residues long. CDR3 DNA sequence: TGTGCCAGCAGCGGGACTAGCGGGGTGACTTGGGAGACCCAGTACTTC. Its protein is CASSGTSGVTWETQYF.

This clonotype appeared a few times. The chain combines TRBV29-1 with TRBJ2-3; TRBD2 agrees at 13 bases. V dropped 6 bases and J dropped 2; count of bases not matched to a gene: 5. The CDR3 is 15 residues long. The V gene's germline CDR1 is SQVTM and CDR2 ANQGSEA. CDR3 amino acids: CSVRTSGGHTDTQYF. CDR3 sequence (DNA): TGCAGCGTCCGGACTAGCGGGGGACACACAGATACGCAGTATTTT.

J is TRBJ2-7 and V is TRBV2; D unclear. Germline assignment: CDR1 SNHLY and CDR2 FYNNEI. The CDR3 has 15 amino acids. Deletions cut 3 bases from V and 0 bases from J, with 12 bases between. CDR3 in amino acids: CASSEGILGSYEQYF. As DNA, the CDR3 is TGTGCCAGCAGTGAGGGGATTCTCGGCTCCTACGAGCAGTACTTC.

The chain has TRBV7-7 and TRBJ2-1; 8 bases are shared with TRBD2. CDR1 is SSHAT and CDR2 is FNYEAQ in the germline V gene (reference sequence). Trimming at V came to 3 bases and at J to 0 bases, leaving 4 bases not matched to a gene. The CDR3 loop spans 16 amino acids. The chain's CDR3 is CASSFGGVSSYNEQFF. For the CDR3, the DNA is TGTGCCAGCAGCTTCGGGGGGGTAAGCTCCTACAATGAGCAGTTCTTC.

This clonotype was seen more than once but under ten times. The chain joins TRBV11-3 to TRBJ2-7, with D possibly matching TRBD2 (6 bases). Between the trimmed V and J ends, which lost 3 bases and 0 bases, there was a span of 15 bases. The CDR3 has 16 residues. Germline assignment: CDR1 SGHNT and CDR2 YENEEA. Written as DNA, the CDR3 is TGTGCCAGCAGCTTCAAGGAGGGCTTTAGCTCCTACGAGCAGTACTTC. Translation: CASSFKEGFSSYEQYF.

Ten or more counts support this clonotype. The rearrangement links TRBV12-3 or TRBV12-4 to TRBJ1-5; TRBD1 agrees at 10 bases. CDR3 length equals 16 residues. The trim removed 5 bases at V and 0 bases at J, leaving 4 bases unmatched. The CDR3 reads CASSLDRGHSNQPQHF. The CDR3 DNA reads TGTGCCAGCAGTCTTGACAGGGGGCATAGCAATCAGCCCCAGCATTTT.

The rearrangement uses TRBV29-1 and TRBJ2-5, with TRBD2 matching 9 bases. V was clipped by 2 bases and J by 1 base; unmatched bases: 2. Germline CDR1 reads SQVTM; CDR2 reads ANQGSEA. This CDR3 has 14 residues. DNA of the CDR3: TGCAGCGTTGAACTAGCGGGGCTCCAAGAGACCCAGTACTTC. This encodes CSVELAGLQETQYF.

This clonotype was counted between two and nine times. V is TRBV10-3 and J is TRBJ2-5; tentatively, D is TRBD1 (5 bases). This CDR3 is 15 amino acids long. Germline V CDR1 and CDR2: ENHRY, SYGVKD. V was trimmed by 0 bases and J by 5 bases, leaving 13 bases between them. CDR3 nucleotides: TGTGCCATCAGTGAGTCGACCAGGGTACGCGAGACCCAGTACTTC. Its protein product is CAISESTRVRETQYF.

This clonotype was picked up a small number of times. V gene TRBV7-2 combines with J gene TRBJ2-6; possibly TRBD1 or TRBD2 for D (5 bases each). The CDR3 has 14 residues. Per germline, CDR1 SGHTA and CDR2 FQGNSA. V was clipped by 5 bases and J by 2 bases, with 7 bases between them. The CDR3: CASSGTPGANVLTF. Written as DNA, the CDR3 is TGTGCCAGCAGCGGGACGCCTGGGGCCAACGTCCTGACTTTC.

The V and J genes are TRBV5-1 and TRBJ1-2; D is unclear. V was pared by 0 bases and J by 7 bases, with 19 bases between. Germline CDR1 is SGHRS and CDR2 is YFSETQ. The CDR3 contains 16 residues. The CDR3 DNA reads TGCGCCAGCAGCTTGGGTAGCCAGCTCCTCGCCCCTGGCTACACCTTC. Amino acid sequence: CASSLGSQLLAPGYTF.

This clonotype was found a few times. This rearrangement joins TRBV10-3 to TRBJ1-1, with D maybe TRBD1 (5 bases). CDR3 length: 14 amino acids. Germline V gives CDR1 ENHRY, CDR2 SYGVKD. V lost 0 bases to trimming and J lost 6 bases, with 11 bases between them. The CDR3: CAISESEGSAEAFF. The CDR3 region has the DNA TGTGCCATCAGTGAGTCCGAGGGGAGCGCTGAAGCTTTCTTT.